Following are 24 T cell receptor beta chains from one sample sequenced in a study of blood T cell repertoires in COVID-19. TCRdb's table, derived via immunoSEQ multiplex PCR, lists solely in-frame clones and lacks some. Of more than 50,000 clones listed, about 82% are singletons. Sample: peripheral blood. Receptors were obtained from a human donor in a cohort sampled during active COVID-19.

The rearrangement joins TRBV5-5 to TRBJ2-7, with D unclear. Germline CDR1 and CDR2: SGHKS and YYEKEE (reference sequence). This CDR3 is 13 amino acids long. Trimming left V 0 bases short and J 3 bases short, with 7 bases between. As DNA, the CDR3 is TGTGCCAGCAGCTTGGTGAGTAGCTACGAGCAGTACTTC. Residues: CASSLVSSYEQYF.

V is TRBV15 and J is TRBJ1-2; possible D gene TRBD1, 6 bases. The CDR3 contains 14 residues. V lost 2 bases to trimming and J lost 7 bases, with 14 bases between them. CDR1 is LNHNV and CDR2 is YYDKDF in the germline V gene (reference sequence). In DNA form, the CDR3 reads TGTGCCACCAGCAGATACAACAGGGATGGTGGCTACACCTTC. It translates to CATSRYNRDGGYTF.

V is TRBV5-1 and J is TRBJ2-1; 12 bases are shared with TRBD1. The CDR3 sequence is 16 residues long. Per germline, CDR1 SGHRS and CDR2 YFSETQ. The V and J ends lost 4 bases and 8 bases, in that order; junction bases with no gene match: 10. CDR3 in amino acids: CASSAGGGQGAYEQFF. The CDR3 region has the DNA TGCGCCAGCAGCGCAGGTGGGGGACAGGGGGCGTATGAGCAGTTCTTC.

J is TRBJ1-5 and V is TRBV12-3 or TRBV12-4; D uncertain. The CDR3 length is 13 residues. Trimming cost V 3 bases and J 5 bases, with 8 bases left between them. The CDR3 is CASSFTSDQPQHF. The CDR3 nucleotides are TGTGCCAGCAGTTTTACTTCGGATCAGCCCCAGCATTTT.

This sequence joins TRBV9 and TRBJ2-7, with 8 bases aligning to TRBD2. J lost 3 bases, V lost 0 bases, and 5 bases had no gene match. Germline assignment: CDR1 SGDLS and CDR2 YYNGEE. CDR3 length equals 15 residues. CDR3 amino acids: CASSVDPTSDYEQYF. The DNA for the CDR3 is TGTGCCAGCAGCGTAGACCCGACTAGCGACTACGAGCAGTACTTC.

J is TRBJ2-2 and V is TRBV9, with TRBD2 identical over 9 bases. Germline CDR1 is SGDLS and CDR2 is YYNGEE. The CDR3 sequence is 17 residues long. V shed 0 bases, J shed 8 bases, and the junction held 11 bases outside the gene matches. This CDR3 reads CASSVASAGGPLGELFF. The DNA for the CDR3 is TGTGCCAGCAGCGTAGCTTCCGCGGGGGGGCCCCTAGGGGAGCTGTTTTTT.

The chain links TRBV11-1 to TRBJ1-2, with 9 bases matching TRBD1. The germline V gene encodes CDR1 SGHAT and CDR2 FQDESV (reference sequence). The trim removed 5 bases at V and 3 bases at J, leaving 4 bases unmatched. This CDR3 is 14 amino acids long. The CDR3 region has the DNA TGTGCCAGCAGCCAACAGGGGGCCTACTATGGCTACACCTTC. It codes for CASSQQGAYYGYTF.

V and J are TRBV19 and TRBJ2-2, with 9 positions matching TRBD1. CDR3 length: 14 amino acids. Trimming cost V 6 bases and J 6 bases; bases outside gene matches: 5. Germline V gene data show CDR1 as LNHDA and CDR2 as SQIVND (reference sequence). Here the CDR3 reads CASRNRGQAGELFF. The CDR3, as DNA: TGTGCCAGTAGGAACAGGGGGCAGGCCGGGGAGCTGTTTTTT. Filled out from reference TRBV19 and TRBJ2-2, the complete variable domain reads DGGITQSPKYLFRKEGQNVTLSCEQNLNHDAMYWYRQDPGQGLRLIYYSQIVNDFQKGDIAEGYSVSREKKESFPLTVTSAQKNPTAFYLCASRNRGQAGELFFGEGSRLTVL.

V gene TRBV24-1 combines with J gene TRBJ2-1; perhaps TRBD1 as D (6 bases). Germline V CDR1 and CDR2: KGHDR, SFDVKD. V shed 4 bases and J shed 7 bases, with 13 bases lying between them. This CDR3 spans 14 amino acids. The CDR3 is CATSDPRGSNEQFF. CDR3 in DNA: TGTGCCACCAGTGACCCCAGGGGAAGTAATGAGCAGTTCTTC.

This clone was seen a handful of times. V and J are TRBV7-8 and TRBJ2-5; TRBD2 matches at 7 bases. V dropped 6 bases and J dropped 5; count of bases not matched to a gene: 0. The CDR3 has 11 residues. The germline V gene has CDR1 SGHVS and CDR2 FQNEAQ. This CDR3 is CASRGGETQYF. As DNA, the CDR3 is TGTGCCAGCAGGGGGGGGGAGACCCAGTACTTC.

The chain employs TRBV4-2 and TRBJ1-4; D unresolved. The germline V and J ends were trimmed by 1 base and 6 bases, with 9 bases remaining between them. The CDR3 is made up of 14 amino acids. The germline V gene has CDR1 LGHNA and CDR2 YNFKEQ. The CDR3 spells CASSQVRLDEKLFF. Written as DNA, the CDR3 is TGTGCCAGCAGCCAAGTCCGTCTAGATGAAAAACTGTTTTTT.

This clone showed up just once. The chain is built from TRBV7-2 and TRBJ2-5, with D possibly TRBD1 on 5 matching bases. Germline lookup yields CDR1 SGHTA and CDR2 FQGNSA. V shed 1 base and J shed 2 bases, with 17 bases lying between them. This CDR3 has 17 residues. In DNA, the CDR3 is TGTGCCAGCAGCTTAGGAAGAAGACAGCTACTTCAAGAGACCCAGTACTTC. Its translation is CASSLGRRQLLQETQYF. Full variable domain (outside the CDR3, taken from reference TRBV7-2 and TRBJ2-5): GAGVSQSPSNKVTEKGKDVELRCDPISGHTALYWYRQSLGQGLEFLIYFQGNSAPDKSGLPSDRFSAERTGGSVSTLTIQRTQQEDSAVYLCASSLGRRQLLQETQYFGPGTRLLVL.

This clone was detected only a few times. The chain has TRBV7-3 and TRBJ2-3; 12 nucleotides agree with TRBD2. CDR1 SGHTA and CDR2 FQGTGA come from the germline V gene. The CDR3 runs 16 residues. V trimming: 6 bases; J trimming: 0 bases; junction bases outside the gene matches: 4. The CDR3: CASSGLAGYSTDTQYF. DNA of the CDR3: TGTGCCAGCAGTGGACTAGCGGGGTATAGCACAGATACGCAGTATTTT.

This clone was seen a few times. The V gene is TRBV5-1, the J gene TRBJ2-5; 10 bases are shared with TRBD1. This CDR3 has 13 residues. Germline V gene sequence: CDR1 SGHRS, CDR2 YFSETQ. The ends lost 8 bases at V and 5 bases at J; junction bases unmatched: 6. CDR3: CASTPGQGETQYF. The CDR3 nucleotides read TGCGCCAGTACTCCGGGACAGGGGGAGACCCAGTACTTC. Full variable domain (rest looked up from reference TRBV5-1 and TRBJ2-5): KAGVTQTPRYLIKTRGQQVTLSCSPISGHRSVSWYQQTPGQGLQFLFEYFSETQRNKGNFPGRFSGRQFSNSRSEMNVSTLELGDSALYLCASTPGQGETQYFGPGTRLLVL.

As DNA, the CDR3 is TGTGCCAGCAGCCAAGGTACGAGCTCCTACGAGCAGTACTTC. Translation: CASSQGTSSYEQYF. The V gene is TRBV3-1 (or the pseudogene TRBV3-2), the J gene TRBJ2-7; the D is unclear. The germline V gene encodes CDR1 LGHDT and CDR2 YNNKEL (reference sequence). CDR3 length: 14 residues. V was trimmed by 1 base and J by 0 bases, leaving 7 bases between them.

This chain uses TRBV28 with TRBJ1-6; TRBD1 might be the D (5 bases). CDR1 is MDHEN and CDR2 is SYDVKM in the germline V gene. CDR3 length: 15 amino acids. Trimming cost V 6 bases and J 7 bases, with 16 bases left between them. The CDR3 protein is CASSQLGLSNSPLHF. The CDR3 region has the DNA TGTGCCAGCAGCCAACTGGGACTATCAAATTCACCCCTCCACTTT. The variable domain in full, with the rest retrieved from reference TRBV28 and TRBJ1-6, is DVKVTQSSRYLVKRTGEKVFLECVQDMDHENMFWYRQDPGLGLRLIYFSYDVKMKEKGDIPEGYSVSREKKERFSLILESASTNQTSMYLCASSQLGLSNSPLHFGNGTRLTVT.

The gene calls are TRBV23-1 and TRBJ1-1, with D unresolved. TRBV23-1 is sorted into the ORF group, with uncertain function. V lost 3 bases, J lost 7 bases, and 12 bases lay in between. The CDR3 sequence is 13 residues long. The CDR3 protein is CASSQVRTDEAFF. DNA for the CDR3: TGCGCCAGCAGTCAGGTAAGAACAGATGAAGCTTTCTTT.

The chain is built from TRBV7-7 and TRBJ2-5; 9 bases fit TRBD2. Germline assignment: CDR1 SSHAT and CDR2 FNYEAQ (reference sequence). The trim removed 2 bases at V and 2 bases at J, leaving 15 bases unmatched. The length of the CDR3 is 19 residues. The CDR3 DNA sequence: TGTGCCAGCAGCTTATCCTGGCTAGCGGGGCTTAAGAGGCAAGAGACCCAGTACTTC. This encodes CASSLSWLAGLKRQETQYF.

The chain combines TRBV11-3 with TRBJ2-5; 11 bases align to TRBD2. CDR1 is SGHNT and CDR2 is YENEEA in the germline V gene. This CDR3 has 14 amino acids. Trimming removed 8 bases from V and 7 bases from J; junction bases left unmatched: 9. CDR3 bases: TGTGCCAGCGGCAGACTAGCGGGGTATGGGACCCAGTACTTC. Translated, it gives CASGRLAGYGTQYF.

This chain connects TRBV7-8 to TRBJ1-4, with a tentative D call TRBD1 (6 bases). Trimming pared 5 bases from V and 3 bases from J, leaving 16 bases between. CDR3 length: 16 amino acids. Germline V lookup: CDR1 SGHVS, CDR2 FQNEAQ. This CDR3 is CASSPSDSAANEKLFF. CDR3 nucleotide sequence: TGTGCCAGCAGCCCTTCGGACAGTGCAGCTAATGAAAAACTGTTTTTT. Supplemented by reference TRBV7-8 and TRBJ1-4, the full variable domain reads GAGVSQSPRYKVAKRGQDVALRCDPISGHVSLFWYQQALGQGPEFLTYFQNEAQLDKSGLPSDRFFAERPEGSVSTLKIQRTQQEDSAVYLCASSPSDSAANEKLFFGSGTQLSVL.

The chain links TRBV19 to TRBJ2-7, with D unresolved. This CDR3 comprises 13 residues. CDR1 is LNHDA, CDR2 SQIVND, per germline (reference sequence). V was cut by 3 bases and J by 6 bases, with 12 bases left in between. The CDR3 DNA follows: TGTGCCAGTAGTATTGCAGGTTCGTTCGAGCAGTACTTC. It codes for CASSIAGSFEQYF.

The CDR3 region is CASSPSRDTEAFF. The CDR3 bases are TGTGCCAGCAGCCCTTCGCGGGACACTGAAGCTTTCTTT. The genes are TRBV5-4 and TRBJ1-1; no reliable D call. With 4 bases removed from V and 3 bases from J, the gap between germline ends came to 10 bases. Per germline, CDR1 SGHNT and CDR2 YYREEE (reference sequence). The CDR3 loop spans 13 amino acids. The full variable domain, rest sourced from reference TRBV5-4 and TRBJ1-1, is ETGVTQSPTHLIKTRGQQVTLRCSSQSGHNTVSWYQQALGQGPQFIFQYYREEENGRGNFPPRFSGLQFPNYSSELNVNALELDDSALYLCASSPSRDTEAFFGQGTRLTVV.

The chain carries TRBV7-3 and TRBJ1-6; 10 positions agree with TRBD1. The CDR3 consists of 15 residues. Losses at the gene ends were 5 bases for V and 10 bases for J; bases not matched to a gene: 8. CDR1 is SGHTA, CDR2 FQGTGA, per germline. The CDR3: CASSASTGGGSPLHF. CDR3 nucleotide sequence: TGTGCCAGCAGCGCCTCGACAGGGGGCGGCTCACCCCTCCACTTT.

This clone came up once. The V call is TRBV15, the J call TRBJ1-2; 10 nucleotides line up with TRBD1. The V segment lost 4 bases and the J segment 5 bases; nucleotides outside the gene matches: 4. The CDR3 loop spans 14 amino acids. Germline-derived CDR1 and CDR2 are LNHNV and YYDKDF (reference sequence). The CDR3 reads CATSIRDRGYGYTF. The CDR3 nucleotides read TGTGCCACCAGCATCCGGGACAGGGGTTATGGCTACACCTTC.